Listed here are 8 T cell receptor beta chains from one sample, sequenced in a study of liver allograft versus peripheral blood T cells. On the study more broadly: Comparing T cell receptor repertoires in transplanted livers with those in recipients' peripheral blood was part of the design.

TCRdb re-analysed the reads in MiXCR, keeping a single row per CDR3 protein. In the table there are approximately 11,000 distinct CDR3 sequences, under 30% of which are singletons. These receptors were collected from a human patient who had a liver transplant. The graft donor may have given rise to some T cells.

V usage is TRBV10-3 and J usage is TRBJ1-5; the D is unclear. The CDR3 loop spans 10 amino acids. Germline V lookup: CDR1 ENHRY, CDR2 SYGVKD. V was cut by 8 bases and J by 8 bases, with 7 bases left in between. CDR3: CAIGDEPQHF. For the CDR3, the DNA is TGTGCCATCGGAGACGAGCCCCAGCATTTT.

This clonotype was seen ten or more times. The chain uses TRBV6-6 and TRBJ2-7, with D unclear. Germline CDR1 reads MNHNY; CDR2 reads SVGAGI (reference sequence). There are 14 residues in the CDR3. Trimming took off 0 bases at V and 1 base at J, with 7 bases between the two ends. DNA for the CDR3: TGTGCCAGCAGTTACTCAGTCATATCCTACGAGCAGTACTTC. It encodes CASSYSVISYEQYF.

Relative to its sample, this clonotype is medium-sized. This rearrangement joins TRBV15 to TRBJ2-7; no clear D. The germline gives CDR1 LNHNV, CDR2 YYDKDF (reference sequence). The ends were cut back, 1 base at V and 2 bases at J, with 9 bases in the middle. This CDR3 has 14 residues. The CDR3 loop is CATSRGTKTYEQYF. The CDR3 DNA reads as TGTGCCACCAGCAGAGGGACGAAAACCTACGAGCAGTACTTC.

The chain joins TRBV20-1 to TRBJ1-2; the D gene is possibly TRBD1 (6 bases). The germline V and J ends were trimmed by 0 bases and 1 base, with 9 bases remaining between them. The CDR3 consists of 14 residues. Germline V lookup: CDR1 DFQATT, CDR2 SNEGSKA (reference sequence). The CDR3 DNA follows: TGCAGTGCTAGAGAGGCCAGGGGTAACTATGGCTACACCTTC. As protein: CSAREARGNYGYTF.

This rearrangement joins TRBV27 to TRBJ1-1; 8 bases are shared with TRBD1. Germline V gene lookup returns CDR1 MNHEY and CDR2 SMNVEV (reference sequence). The CDR3 runs to 17 residues. The trim removed 5 bases at V and 0 bases at J, leaving 11 bases unmatched. CDR3 nucleotide sequence: TGTGCCAGCAGTCCCACCCAGGGGGCGAGTATGAACACTGAAGCTTTCTTT. Amino acid sequence: CASSPTQGASMNTEAFF.

The chain recombines TRBV5-6 with TRBJ2-3, with D hard to call. The germline V gene encodes CDR1 SGHDT and CDR2 YYEEEE. The CDR3 totals 14 residues. V was cut by 3 bases and J by 5 bases, with 13 bases left in between. CDR3 DNA sequence: TGTGCCAGCAGCTCCCCTATGAGTGTAGATACGCAGTATTTT. Residues: CASSSPMSVDTQYF.

This clonotype is medium-sized. This sequence joins TRBV7-2 and TRBJ1-5, with 7 bases aligning to TRBD1. The CDR3 runs 16 residues. Trimming at V came to 5 bases and at J to 0 bases, leaving 7 bases not matched to a gene. From germline, CDR1 is SGHTA and CDR2 FQGNSA. CDR3 nucleotides: TGTGCCAGCAGCCACCGACAGGGATTTAGCAATCAGCCCCAGCATTTT. Its translation is CASSHRQGFSNQPQHF.

The genes are TRBV19 and TRBJ2-1, with D tentatively TRBD1 or TRBD2 (6 bases each). Germline CDR1 LNHDA, CDR2 SQIVND (reference sequence). The ends were cut back, 6 bases at V and 14 bases at J, with 20 bases in the middle. This CDR3 spans 13 amino acids. The CDR3 nucleotides read TGTGCCAGTAGAAGGTGGGGGGCCGGTCGGGAGTTCTTC. It translates to CASRRWGAGREFF.